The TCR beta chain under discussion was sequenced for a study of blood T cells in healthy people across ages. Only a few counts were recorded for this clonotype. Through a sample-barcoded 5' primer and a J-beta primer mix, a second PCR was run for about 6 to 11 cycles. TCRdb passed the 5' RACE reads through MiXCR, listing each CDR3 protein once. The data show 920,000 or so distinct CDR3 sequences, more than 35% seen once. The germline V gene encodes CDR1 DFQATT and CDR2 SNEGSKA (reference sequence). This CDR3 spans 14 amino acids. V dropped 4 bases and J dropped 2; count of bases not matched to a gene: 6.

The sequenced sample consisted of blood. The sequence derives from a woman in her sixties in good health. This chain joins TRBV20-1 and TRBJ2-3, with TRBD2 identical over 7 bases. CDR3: CSAKDSGSTDTQYF. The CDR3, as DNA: TGCAGTGCTAAAGATAGCGGGTCCACAGATACGCAGTATTTT.